This TCR beta chain emerged from a study of Graves' ophthalmopathy and Graves' hyperthyroidism. About the study: Peripheral blood sampling preceded any treatment and occurred at initial diagnosis.

RNA transcripts were the template, and TCR beta CDR3 regions were amplified from them. A first-round RT-PCR used HTBI primers, followed by a second-round multiplex PCR. TCRdb reprocessed the multiplex PCR reads with MiXCR, giving one entry per CDR3 protein. Of hundreds of thousands of distinct CDR3 sequences in the sample, roughly 41% are singletons; the top ten hold roughly 3.5%. After removal of 7 bases from V and 0 bases from J, the junction contained 9 bases not matched to a gene. The CDR3 loop spans 15 amino acids. Looked up from germline, CDR1 is SGHRS and CDR2 is YFSETQ. This clonotype was counted between two and nine times. Its antigen remains unknown. Points from the study as a whole: For predicting ophthalmopathy progression, the model had approximately 70% sensitivity and under 85% specificity. A 13-signature model separated ophthalmopathy from stable hyperthyroidism, reaching about 88% sensitivity and 81.08% specificity cross-validated.

The chain couples TRBV5-1 to TRBJ1-1; 7 bases are a match to TRBD1. The sequenced sample consisted of peripheral blood. The TCR sequence derives from an adult man with Graves' ophthalmopathy. CDR3 nucleotide sequence: TGCGCCAGCGGCCGGGACAGCTCCATGAACACTGAAGCTTTCTTT. Translating it yields CASGRDSSMNTEAFF.